The 6 T cell receptor beta chains given below trace back to one sample, sequenced in a study of CD4 T cell repertoires in COVID-19. Assay used: immunoSEQ multiplex PCR; TCRdb lists only in-frame clones, some missing. In the table there are about 75,000 clones, about 83% of which are singletons. The source material was CD4+ T cells from peripheral blood, sampled after recovery from COVID-19. These receptors were obtained from a human donor who had COVID-19.

The chain carries TRBV28 and TRBJ2-5, with D perhaps TRBD2 (8 bases). The germline gives CDR1 MDHEN, CDR2 SYDVKM. This CDR3 spans 15 amino acids. With 6 bases removed from V and 5 bases from J, the gap between germline ends came to 19 bases. The CDR3 spells CASSQGGPSGETQYF. For the CDR3, the DNA is TGTGCCAGCAGCCAGGGGGGCCCTAGCGGGGAGACCCAGTACTTC.

This sequence joins TRBV24-1 and TRBJ2-3; D not resolved. The ends were cut back, 3 bases at V and 5 bases at J, with 8 bases in the middle. The CDR3 is 13 residues long. Germline CDR1 and CDR2: KGHDR and SFDVKD. This CDR3 is CATSDPNRDTQYF. The CDR3 bases are TGTGCCACCAGTGATCCCAACAGAGATACGCAGTATTTT.

V and J are TRBV2 and TRBJ1-2, with a possible D match to TRBD1 (5 bases). V was shortened by 6 bases and J by 3 bases, with 17 bases between the two germline ends. In germline, CDR1 is SNHLY, CDR2 FYNNEI. This CDR3 has 15 residues. The CDR3 reads CASRGDSQLHYGYTF. For the CDR3, the DNA is TGTGCCAGCAGGGGAGACAGCCAACTACACTATGGCTACACCTTC.

This chain connects TRBV6-5 to TRBJ1-1; possible D gene TRBD1, 5 bases. The CDR3 runs 14 residues. The V gene's germline CDR1 is MNHEY and CDR2 SVGAGI. Trimming cost V 5 bases and J 0 bases, with 10 bases left between them. The CDR3 sequence: CASSRWGVNTEAFF. The CDR3 region has the DNA TGTGCCAGCAGTCGGTGGGGGGTGAACACTGAAGCTTTCTTT.

The V gene is TRBV7-9, the J gene TRBJ1-5; D remains unclear. Trimming removed 8 bases at V and 7 bases at J, with 15 bases between. Germline V lookup: CDR1 SEHNR, CDR2 FQNEAQ (reference sequence). There are 13 residues in the CDR3. The CDR3 is CASSGEAGQPQHF. CDR3 in DNA: TGTGCCAGCTCCGGGGAGGCAGGCCAGCCCCAGCATTTT.

V is TRBV10-1 and J is TRBJ2-2; a weak D match, TRBD1 (6 bases). Germline V gene data show CDR1 as WNHNN and CDR2 as SYGVQD (reference sequence). This CDR3 is 14 amino acids long. V was trimmed by 0 bases and J by 7 bases, leaving 9 bases between them. CDR3 DNA sequence: TGCGCCAGCAGTGAGTCTTTCAGGGGCGGGGAGCTGTTTTTT. Translation: CASSESFRGGELFF.